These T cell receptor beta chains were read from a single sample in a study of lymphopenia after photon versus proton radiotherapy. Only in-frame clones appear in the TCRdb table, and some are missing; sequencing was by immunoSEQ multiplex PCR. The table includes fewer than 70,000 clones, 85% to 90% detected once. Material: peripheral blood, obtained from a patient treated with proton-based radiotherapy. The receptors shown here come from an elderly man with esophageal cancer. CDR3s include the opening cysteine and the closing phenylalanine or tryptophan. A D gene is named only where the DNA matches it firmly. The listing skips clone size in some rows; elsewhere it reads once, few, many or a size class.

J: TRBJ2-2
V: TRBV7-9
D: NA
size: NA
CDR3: CASSLLGELFF
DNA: TGTGCCAGCAGCTTACTCGGGGAGCTGTTTTTT

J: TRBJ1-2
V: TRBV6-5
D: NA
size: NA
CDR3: CASSYPGRSNGYTF
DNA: TGTGCCAGCAGTTACCCTGGCCGGTCGAATGGCTACACCTTC

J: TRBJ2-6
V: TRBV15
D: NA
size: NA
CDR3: CATSRDRTGANVLTF
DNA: TGTGCCACCAGCAGAGATCGTACCGGGGCCAACGTCCTGACTTTC

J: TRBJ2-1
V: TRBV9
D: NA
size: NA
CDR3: CASSPGTAQFF
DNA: TGTGCCAGCAGCCCCGGGACTGCGCAGTTCTTC

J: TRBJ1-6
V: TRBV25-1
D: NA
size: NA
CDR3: CASSELGPTYSPLHF
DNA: TGTGCCAGCAGTGAATTAGGTCCCACATATTCACCCCTCCACTTT

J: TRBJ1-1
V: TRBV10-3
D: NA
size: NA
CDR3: CAISESRAQNTEAFF
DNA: TGTGCCATCAGTGAGTCGAGGGCCCAGAACACTGAAGCTTTCTTT

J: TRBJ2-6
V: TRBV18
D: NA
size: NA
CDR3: CASSPGMPGSGANVLTF
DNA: TGTGCCAGCTCACCAGGTATGCCGGGCTCTGGGGCCAACGTCCTGACTTTC

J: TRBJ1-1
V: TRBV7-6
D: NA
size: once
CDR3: CASSLGGPHMNTEAFF
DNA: TGTGCCAGCAGCTTGGGGGGACCCCACATGAACACTGAAGCTTTCTTT

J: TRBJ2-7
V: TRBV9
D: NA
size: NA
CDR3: CASSVGPPSYEQYF
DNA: TGTGCCAGCAGCGTAGGACCTCCAAGCTACGAGCAGTACTTC

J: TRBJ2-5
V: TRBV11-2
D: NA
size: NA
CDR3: CASSLQGYQETQYF
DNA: TGTGCCAGCAGCTTACAGGGATACCAAGAGACCCAGTACTTC

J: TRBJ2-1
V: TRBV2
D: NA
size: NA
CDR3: CASSATGQPGDEQFF
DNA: TGTGCCAGCAGCGCCACGGGGCAGCCGGGCGATGAGCAGTTCTTC

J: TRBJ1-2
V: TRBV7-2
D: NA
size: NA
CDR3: CASSLDGGAVGYGYTF
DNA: TGTGCCAGCAGCTTAGATGGGGGGGCAGTTGGCTATGGCTACACCTTC

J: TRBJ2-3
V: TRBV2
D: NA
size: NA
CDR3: CASIAALGDTQYF
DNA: TGTGCCAGCATAGCGGCCCTTGGGGATACGCAGTATTTT

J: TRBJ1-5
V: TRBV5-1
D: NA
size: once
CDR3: CASQEEGGNQPQHF
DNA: TGCGCCAGCCAAGAGGAGGGAGGCAATCAGCCCCAGCATTTT

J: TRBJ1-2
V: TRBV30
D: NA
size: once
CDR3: CAWSINRQNYGYTF
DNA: TGTGCCTGGAGCATTAACCGGCAGAACTATGGCTACACCTTC

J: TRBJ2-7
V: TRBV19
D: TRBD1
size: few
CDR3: CASSKGQGTEQYF
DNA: TGTGCCAGTAGTAAGGGACAGGGGACCGAGCAGTACTTC

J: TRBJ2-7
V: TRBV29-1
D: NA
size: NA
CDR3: CSALGGAFESWEQYF
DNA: TGCAGCGCCCTTGGGGGGGCTTTTGAGTCTTGGGAGCAGTACTTC

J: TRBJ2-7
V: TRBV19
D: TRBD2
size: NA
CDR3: CASPTGGRWLFGEQYF
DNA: TGTGCCTCACCAACCGGGGGGAGATGGTTATTTGGCGAGCAGTACTTC

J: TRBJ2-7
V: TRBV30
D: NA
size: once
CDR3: CAWSSGGGEQYF
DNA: TGTGCCTGGAGTTCCGGGGGCGGCGAGCAGTACTTC

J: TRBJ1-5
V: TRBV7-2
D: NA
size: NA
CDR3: CASSADRLNQPQHF
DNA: TGTGCCAGCAGCGCCGACAGACTCAATCAGCCCCAGCATTTT

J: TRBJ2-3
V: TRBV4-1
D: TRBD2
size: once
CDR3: CASSREGLASTDTQYF
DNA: TGCGCCAGCAGCCGGGAGGGTCTAGCGAGCACAGATACGCAGTATTTT

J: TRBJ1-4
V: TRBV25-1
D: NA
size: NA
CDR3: CASSDRMGRGVTNEKLFF
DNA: TGTGCCAGCAGTGACAGGATGGGTAGGGGGGTAACTAATGAAAAACTGTTTTTT

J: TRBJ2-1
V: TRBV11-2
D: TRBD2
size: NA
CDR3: CASSRLSGLAGNNEQFF
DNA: TGTGCCAGCAGCCGGCTATCCGGACTAGCGGGAAACAATGAGCAGTTCTTC

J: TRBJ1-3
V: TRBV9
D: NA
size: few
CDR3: CASSVGIDRRGNTIYF
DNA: TGTGCCAGCAGCGTAGGGATCGACAGGCGAGGAAACACCATATATTTT

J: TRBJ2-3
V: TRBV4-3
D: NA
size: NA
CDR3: CASSQDRGGRTDTQYF
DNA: TGCGCCAGCAGCCAAGATAGGGGGGGTCGCACAGATACGCAGTATTTT

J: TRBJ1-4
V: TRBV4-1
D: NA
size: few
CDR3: CASSLLALDEKLFF
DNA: TGCGCCAGCAGCCTACTAGCGTTGGATGAAAAACTGTTTTTT

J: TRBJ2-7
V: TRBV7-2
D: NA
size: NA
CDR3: CASSFIGYSYEQYF
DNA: TGTGCCAGCAGCTTTATCGGTTACTCCTACGAGCAGTACTTC

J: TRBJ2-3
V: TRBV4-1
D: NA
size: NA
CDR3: CASSQGAWSGNTDTQYF
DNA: TGCGCCAGCAGCCAAGGCGCGTGGAGCGGAAACACAGATACGCAGTATTTT

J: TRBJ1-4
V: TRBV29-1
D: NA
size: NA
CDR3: CSVAEARGNEKLFF
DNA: TGCAGCGTTGCCGAAGCCAGGGGTAATGAAAAACTGTTTTTT